A single sample is the source of the 17 T cell receptor beta chains below, sequenced in a study of blood T cell repertoires in COVID-19. Assay used: immunoSEQ multiplex PCR; TCRdb lists only in-frame clones, some missing. The sample contains approximately 300,000 clones, about four fifths of which appear only once. The specimen was peripheral blood. The receptors derive from a woman aged 45-65 years with acute or convalescent COVID-19.

V is TRBV15 and J is TRBJ2-7; D unresolved. The CDR3 sequence is 13 residues long. CDR1 and CDR2 (germline): LNHNV, YYDKDF (reference sequence). Trimming stripped 5 bases from V and 9 bases from J, with 17 bases between. The CDR3 nucleotides read TGTGCCACCAGCCCTGAGTATAATCCGCGGCAGTACTTC. Its protein is CATSPEYNPRQYF.

The CDR3 loop is CASSTQGVRAGELFF. The CDR3 DNA is TGTGCCAGCAGCACCCAGGGCGTAAGGGCCGGGGAGCTGTTTTTT. This sequence joins TRBV7-2 and TRBJ2-2; possibly TRBD1 for D (5 bases). CDR1 SGHTA and CDR2 FQGNSA come from the germline V gene. This CDR3 has 15 amino acids. V lost 5 bases, J lost 6 bases, and 16 bases lay in between.

The table lists this clone with a count of one. CDR3 amino acids: CSSGTGDTEAFF. The CDR3 DNA sequence: TGCAGCTCCGGGACAGGGGACACTGAAGCTTTCTTT. The chain has TRBV29-1 and TRBJ1-1, with 10 bases that match TRBD1. Germline values: CDR1 SQVTM, CDR2 ANQGSEA. V gave up 8 bases and J gave up 3 bases; unmatched junction bases: 3. This CDR3 spans 12 amino acids.

The CDR3 nucleotides read TGTGCCAGCAGCTCCGGGACTAGCGGGGGGCCTCGAGAGACCCAGTACTTC. Amino acid sequence: CASSSGTSGGPRETQYF. The chain uses TRBV11-2 and TRBJ2-5; TRBD2 matches at 15 bases. This CDR3 contains 17 residues. The germline CDR1 and CDR2 sequences are SGHAT and FQNNGV. Trimming cost V 4 bases and J 4 bases; bases outside gene matches: 7. Looking up the rest from reference TRBV11-2 and TRBJ2-5 gives the full variable domain: EAGVAQSPRYKIIEKRQSVAFWCNPISGHATLYWYQQILGQGPKLLIQFQNNGVVDDSQLPKDRFSAERLKGVDSTLKIQPAKLEDSAVYLCASSSGTSGGPRETQYFGPGTRLLVL.

The rearrangement links TRBV10-3 to TRBJ1-1; unclear D gene. The CDR3 is 14 residues long. Trimming cost V 8 bases and J 1 base, with 14 bases left between them. Per the germline V gene, CDR1 is ENHRY and CDR2 is SYGVKD. Written as DNA, the CDR3 is TGTGCCATCGGTGTTGGCGGGAGGAACACTGAAGCTTTCTTT. Encoded protein: CAIGVGGRNTEAFF.

This chain connects TRBV5-6 to TRBJ1-1, with D unclear. This CDR3 spans 14 amino acids. V lost 6 bases, J lost 1 base, and 13 bases lay in between. In germline, CDR1 is SGHDT, CDR2 YYEEEE. CDR3 coding DNA: TGTGCCAGCACCCTGAGGGCCGGGAACACTGAAGCTTTCTTT. Protein product: CASTLRAGNTEAFF.

The chain links TRBV3-1 (or the pseudogene TRBV3-2) to TRBJ2-2; 9 nucleotides align to TRBD2. The J segment lost 14 bases and the V segment lost 0 bases, leaving 7 bases of the junction unmatched. Germline V lookup: CDR1 LGHDT, CDR2 YNNKEL (reference sequence). The CDR3 is made up of 14 amino acids. CDR3 region: CASSQEVAGGGLFF. The DNA for the CDR3 is TGTGCCAGCAGCCAAGAAGTGGCGGGGGGGGGACTGTTTTTT.

The genes are TRBV6-1 and TRBJ1-5; D might be TRBD1 (6 bases). The CDR3 runs to 18 residues. Germline V lookup: CDR1 MNHNS, CDR2 SASEGT. V was trimmed by 4 bases and J by 0 bases, leaving 19 bases between them. The CDR3 sequence is CASSGRDTKLYSNQPQHF. In DNA, the CDR3 is TGTGCCAGCAGTGGCCGGGACACAAAACTTTATAGCAATCAGCCCCAGCATTTT.

The V call is TRBV3-1 (or the pseudogene TRBV3-2), the J call TRBJ1-1; TRBD1 is a possible D gene (5 bases). The CDR3 covers 13 residues. Germline V CDR1 and CDR2: LGHDT, YNNKEL (reference sequence). V was clipped by 4 bases and J by 0 bases, with 6 bases between them. The CDR3 spells CASSLTVNTEAFF. Written as DNA, the CDR3 is TGTGCCAGCAGCCTGACAGTGAACACTGAAGCTTTCTTT.

The chain has TRBV29-1 and TRBJ1-1, with D possibly TRBD1 on 6 matching bases. The germline V gene has CDR1 SQVTM and CDR2 ANQGSEA. The CDR3 length is 13 residues. V dropped 4 bases and J dropped 0 bases, with 9 bases sitting between them. CDR3 in amino acids: CSVVGGVNTEAFF. CDR3 sequence (DNA): TGCAGCGTTGTAGGGGGGGTGAACACTGAAGCTTTCTTT.

The CDR3 bases are TGTGCCAGCTCCCGGGACAGGGGATCCGAGCAGTACGTC. Protein sequence: CASSRDRGSEQYV. This chain connects TRBV3-1 (or the pseudogene TRBV3-2) to TRBJ2-7; 10 positions match TRBD1. The V gene's germline CDR1 is LGHDT and CDR2 YNNKEL (reference sequence). V shed 8 bases, J shed 6 bases, and the junction held 7 bases outside the gene matches. The CDR3 is made up of 13 amino acids.

This chain links TRBV10-1 with TRBJ2-3, with 8 bases identical to TRBD1. The CDR3 runs to 15 residues. The germline gives CDR1 WNHNN, CDR2 SYGVQD (reference sequence). V shed 2 bases and J 3 bases; nucleotides not matched to a gene: 4. The CDR3 here is CASSEDQGATDTQYF. In nucleotides, the CDR3 is TGCGCCAGCAGTGAGGATCAGGGGGCAACAGATACGCAGTATTTT.

This clone appeared a single time. The chain couples TRBV19 to TRBJ2-7; 14 nucleotides agree with TRBD2. The CDR3 runs 16 residues. V gave up 5 bases and J gave up 4 bases; unmatched junction bases: 7. CDR1 and CDR2 from the germline V gene are LNHDA and SQIVND (reference sequence). The CDR3 protein is CASSSRLAGGWYEQYF. Here the CDR3 DNA reads TGTGCCAGTAGTTCCCGACTAGCGGGAGGGTGGTACGAGCAGTACTTC.

This clone was seen only a few times. The chain has TRBV6-6 and TRBJ1-3; D remains ambiguous. Germline values: CDR1 MNHNY, CDR2 SVGAGI (reference sequence). The CDR3 is made up of 15 amino acids. V was cut by 2 bases and J by 1 base, with 9 bases left in between. The CDR3 DNA sequence: TGTGCCAGCAGTTACGAGAGAGGGTCTGGAAACACCATATATTTT. Its protein is CASSYERGSGNTIYF.

Only a few counts were recorded for this clone. The rearrangement uses TRBV7-2 and TRBJ2-1; TRBD2 agrees at 13 bases. Looked up from germline, CDR1 is SGHTA and CDR2 is FQGNSA. V trimming: 1 base; J trimming: 9 bases; junction bases outside the gene matches: 6. There are 16 residues in the CDR3. CDR3 amino acids: CASSLGSTSGRSEQFF. The CDR3 DNA follows: TGTGCCAGCAGCTTAGGTTCGACTAGCGGGAGGAGTGAGCAGTTCTTC.

This clone was seen more than once but under ten times. The sample has other DNA sequences that encode this CDR3 too. The chain links TRBV29-1 to TRBJ2-2; 8 bases fit TRBD1. V shed 6 bases, J shed 1 base, and the junction held 1 base outside the gene matches. Germline loops: CDR1 SQVTM, CDR2 ANQGSEA. This CDR3 spans 13 amino acids. The CDR3 nucleotides are TGCAGCGTAGACAGGGGGAACACCGGGGAGCTGTTTTTT. Translating it yields CSVDRGNTGELFF.

This chain connects TRBV19 to TRBJ1-5, with TRBD1 matching over 9 bases. From germline, CDR1 is LNHDA and CDR2 SQIVND (reference sequence). Trimming at V came to 7 bases and at J to 5 bases, leaving 6 bases not matched to a gene. The CDR3 is made up of 14 amino acids. The CDR3 is CASTRDRVDQPQHF. Here the CDR3 DNA reads TGTGCCAGTACCCGGGACAGGGTCGATCAGCCCCAGCATTTT.